Each of the 24 T cell receptor beta chains below was sequenced from the same sample in a study of cytomegalovirus exposure and HLA in healthy donors. With 60 Vbeta and 13 Jbeta primers, the PCR was carried out. Libraries were prepared by immunoSEQ multiplex PCR; TCRdb keeps only in-frame clonotypes and omits some of them. The sample yields 100,000 to 130,000 clones, less than 80% seen once. Sequencing input: PBMCs. The receptors come from a man aged 25-45 years in good health and CMV-seronegative.

The chain carries TRBV6-1 and TRBJ1-2, with D unclear. The CDR3 is 12 amino acids. CDR1 is MNHNS, CDR2 SASEGT, per germline. The V end was cut by 6 bases, the J end by 4 bases, with 9 bases between. The CDR3 region is CASSLRGYGYTF. The CDR3 DNA reads as TGTGCCAGCAGCCTCAGAGGCTATGGCTACACCTTC.

The rearrangement uses TRBV28 and TRBJ2-3, with 9 bases aligning to TRBD2. The CDR3 sequence is 15 residues long. The V gene's germline CDR1 is MDHEN and CDR2 SYDVKM. V shed 5 bases, J shed 0 bases, and the junction held 3 bases outside the gene matches. As DNA, the CDR3 is TGTGCCAGCAGTCTCGGACTAGCGAGCACAGATACGCAGTATTTT. The encoded protein is CASSLGLASTDTQYF.

This clone was counted a single time. The chain links TRBV7-6 to TRBJ1-4; D might be TRBD1 (5 bases). The CDR3 runs 13 residues. Germline CDR1 is SGHVS and CDR2 is FNYEAQ. The V gene lost 5 bases and the J gene lost 5 bases, with 9 bases spanning the gap. CDR3 bases: TGTGCCAGCAGCGACAGCCCAAATGAAAAACTGTTTTTT. Protein: CASSDSPNEKLFF.

The chain joins TRBV30 to TRBJ1-6, with 9 bases matching TRBD1. CDR1 and CDR2 (germline): GTSNPN, SVGIG (reference sequence). The CDR3 runs to 14 residues. V lost 8 bases to trimming and J lost 7 bases; unmatched junction nucleotides: 9. CDR3 DNA: TGTGCCGGACAAACCGGGACAGGGAATTCACCCCTCCACTTT. As protein: CAGQTGTGNSPLHF.

The chain uses TRBV28 and TRBJ2-7; 9 nucleotides align to TRBD2. The CDR3 loop spans 17 amino acids. Germline trimming cut 2 bases from V and 3 bases from J; bases unmatched to any gene: 11. Germline CDR1 and CDR2: MDHEN and SYDVKM. CDR3 protein: CASSLPFGSSGVYEQYF. The CDR3 nucleotides are TGTGCCAGCAGTTTACCCTTTGGGTCTAGCGGGGTCTACGAGCAGTACTTC.

This chain links TRBV18 with TRBJ1-4; 9 bases are shared with TRBD1. Germline V gene sequence: CDR1 KGHSH, CDR2 LQKENI. The CDR3 spans 14 residues. V shed 2 bases, J shed 8 bases, and the junction held 3 bases outside the gene matches. This CDR3 is CASSPRTGEEKLFF. CDR3 DNA sequence: TGTGCCAGCTCACCAAGGACAGGGGAAGAAAAACTGTTTTTT.

Here the CDR3 reads CAIRLGDEQYF. The CDR3, as DNA: TGTGCCATCAGGCTAGGGGACGAGCAGTACTTC. The chain uses TRBV10-3 and TRBJ2-7, with D tentatively TRBD1 (5 bases). The V gene lost 6 bases and the J gene lost 5 bases, with 8 bases spanning the gap. The germline gives CDR1 ENHRY, CDR2 SYGVKD. CDR3 length: 11 amino acids.

The rearrangement uses TRBV10-3 and TRBJ2-7; D is possibly TRBD1 (5 bases). V was clipped by 3 bases and J by 1 base, with 19 bases between them. The germline gives CDR1 ENHRY, CDR2 SYGVKD. This CDR3 region has 17 residues. CDR3 protein: CAISDPDRGKVSYEQYF. CDR3 DNA sequence: TGTGCCATCAGTGACCCAGATAGGGGAAAGGTGTCCTACGAGCAGTACTTC.

This clone has a single count. The V gene is TRBV23-1, the J gene TRBJ2-4, with D possibly TRBD1 on 6 matching bases. TRBV23-1 is marked as an open reading frame, function uncertain. V lost 0 bases to trimming and J lost 1 base, with 25 bases between them. This CDR3 comprises 21 residues. Here the CDR3 DNA reads TGCGCCAGCAGTCAATCGAAAAGGGTCAACAGGGAAAGAGGGGCCAAAAACATTCAGTACTTC. Translating gives CASSQSKRVNRERGAKNIQYF.

The chain carries TRBV11-2 and TRBJ1-1; 11 bases line up with TRBD1. CDR1 and CDR2 from the germline V gene are SGHAT and FQNNGV. CDR3 length equals 18 residues. Trimming cost V 5 bases and J 3 bases; bases outside gene matches: 14. CDR3 DNA sequence: TGTGCCAGCAGCCCCCTAGGACAGGGGGCTATTCGGGACACTGAAGCTTTCTTT. It encodes CASSPLGQGAIRDTEAFF.

This clone turned up a few times. The chain combines TRBV5-1 with TRBJ2-2; the D gene is possibly TRBD1 (7 bases). Germline V lookup: CDR1 SGHRS, CDR2 YFSETQ. The ends were cut back, 1 base at V and 6 bases at J, with 16 bases in the middle. The CDR3 is 16 amino acids. The CDR3 is CASSLRQGGTAGELFF. CDR3 sequence (DNA): TGCGCCAGCAGCTTGAGGCAGGGGGGCACGGCCGGGGAGCTGTTTTTT. The full variable domain, its missing parts supplied by reference TRBV5-1 and TRBJ2-2, is KAGVTQTPRYLIKTRGQQVTLSCSPISGHRSVSWYQQTPGQGLQFLFEYFSETQRNKGNFPGRFSGRQFSNSRSEMNVSTLELGDSALYLCASSLRQGGTAGELFFGEGSRLTVL.

The chain combines TRBV9 with TRBJ2-3; 10 bases are a match to TRBD2. With 0 bases clipped from V and 2 bases from J, the junction kept 6 bases outside the gene matches. Germline-derived CDR1 and CDR2 are SGDLS and YYNGEE. This CDR3 has 17 residues. CDR3 sequence (DNA): TGTGCCAGCAGCGTAGACGGTAGCGGGGGGTTCACAGATACGCAGTATTTT. Protein: CASSVDGSGGFTDTQYF.

The chain couples TRBV19 to TRBJ1-1, with 7 bases matching TRBD1. CDR3 length: 13 residues. The germline V gene has CDR1 LNHDA and CDR2 SQIVND (reference sequence). With 7 bases clipped from V and 2 bases from J, the junction kept 4 bases outside the gene matches. The CDR3 loop is CASTRGVNTEAFF. CDR3 coding DNA: TGTGCCAGTACCAGGGGGGTTAACACTGAAGCTTTCTTT.

The genes are TRBV5-4 and TRBJ2-1; D gene ambiguous. Germline V gene sequence: CDR1 SGHNT, CDR2 YYREEE (reference sequence). Trimming shortened V by 5 bases and J by 4 bases, and 10 bases separated the two germline ends. This CDR3 contains 13 residues. Here the CDR3 reads CASRGSLYNEQFF. The CDR3 nucleotides read TGTGCCAGCAGGGGCAGCTTATACAATGAGCAGTTCTTC.

V and J are TRBV6-1 and TRBJ2-5; D gene ambiguous. The germline V gene encodes CDR1 MNHNS and CDR2 SASEGT. The CDR3 has 14 amino acids. V shed 0 bases and J shed 3 bases, with 8 bases lying between them. The DNA of the CDR3 is TGTGCCAGCAGTGAAGCTCCGGGTGAAGAGACCCAGTACTTC. It is translated as CASSEAPGEETQYF.

The V and J genes are TRBV7-9 and TRBJ2-7, with D hard to call. Trimming removed 4 bases from V and 3 bases from J, with 4 bases in between. Germline CDR1 SEHNR, CDR2 FQNEAQ (reference sequence). The CDR3 contains 11 residues. The CDR3 DNA sequence: TGTGCCAGCAGCTACAACTACGAGCAGTACTTC. It translates to CASSYNYEQYF. The entire variable domain, with the rest obtained from reference TRBV7-9 and TRBJ2-7, is as follows: DTGVSQNPRHKITKRGQNVTFRCDPISEHNRLYWYRQTLGQGPEFLTYFQNEAQLEKSRLLSDRFSAERPKGSFSTLEIQRTEQGDSAMYLCASSYNYEQYFGPGTRLTVT.

The rearrangement links TRBV11-2 to TRBJ2-7, with D possibly matching TRBD1 (6 bases). Germline CDR1 and CDR2: SGHAT and FQNNGV. Deletions cut 1 base from V and 0 bases from J, with 10 bases between. The CDR3 is made up of 15 amino acids. The CDR3 nucleotides read TGTGCCAGCAGCTTAGTCCAGGGGCGCTCCTACGAGCAGTACTTC. Translation gives CASSLVQGRSYEQYF.

As DNA, the CDR3 is TGTGCCAGCAGTTTCCTTTCGACAGGGTCGAACACTGAAGCTTTCTTT. It encodes CASSFLSTGSNTEAFF. The J gene is TRBJ1-1, the V gene TRBV28, with TRBD1 matching over 7 bases. CDR1 MDHEN and CDR2 SYDVKM come from the germline V gene. Trimming took 3 bases from V and 1 from J; bases not matched to a gene: 8. This CDR3 comprises 16 residues. Full variable domain (rest looked up from reference TRBV28 and TRBJ1-1): DVKVTQSSRYLVKRTGEKVFLECVQDMDHENMFWYRQDPGLGLRLIYFSYDVKMKEKGDIPEGYSVSREKKERFSLILESASTNQTSMYLCASSFLSTGSNTEAFFGQGTRLTVV.

The chain is built from TRBV2 and TRBJ2-1; D is ambiguous. V was clipped by 5 bases and J by 8 bases, with 4 bases between them. CDR3 length equals 10 residues. Germline-derived CDR1 and CDR2 are SNHLY and FYNNEI. The CDR3 region is CASSQYEQFF. CDR3 DNA: TGTGCCAGCAGTCAATATGAGCAGTTCTTC.

The chain links TRBV5-6 to TRBJ2-3; D perhaps matches TRBD1 (6 bases). There are 14 residues in the CDR3. Germline assignment: CDR1 SGHDT and CDR2 YYEEEE. The V and J ends lost 4 bases and 6 bases respectively, with 15 bases between them. The CDR3 nucleotides are TGTGCCAGCAGCCCGGACTCAGGGGCGGATACGCAGTATTTT. Its protein is CASSPDSGADTQYF.

The rearrangement links TRBV6-5 to TRBJ1-1, with D perhaps TRBD1 (5 bases). V was clipped by 0 bases and J by 11 bases, with 22 bases between them. This CDR3 comprises 16 residues. Germline V gene sequence: CDR1 MNHEY, CDR2 SVGAGI. CDR3 in DNA: TGTGCCAGCAGTTACTCGAAAGGCACAAAGGGGTATCGTGCTTTCTTT. Amino acids: CASSYSKGTKGYRAFF.

J is TRBJ1-2 and V is TRBV14, with D possibly being TRBD1 (5 bases). CDR3 length: 14 amino acids. Germline V gives CDR1 SGHDN, CDR2 FVKESK. V lost 0 bases and J lost 7, with 12 bases in between. Here the CDR3 reads CASSQETGVSGYTF. Here the CDR3 DNA reads TGTGCCAGCAGCCAAGAAACAGGAGTTTCTGGCTACACCTTC. Together with reference TRBV14 and TRBJ1-2, the CDR3 gives the full variable domain: EAGVTQFPSHSVIEKGQTVTLRCDPISGHDNLYWYRRVMGKEIKFLLHFVKESKQDESGMPNNRFLAERTGGTYSTLKVQPAELEDSGVYFCASSQETGVSGYTFGSGTRLTVV.

The chain has TRBV7-9 and TRBJ2-1; TRBD2 matches at 13 bases. J gave up 7 bases and V 4 bases, and 10 bases lay outside the gene matches. The CDR3 contains 17 residues. Germline values: CDR1 SEHNR, CDR2 FQNEAQ (reference sequence). The CDR3 protein is CASSSPQLAGGNNEQFF. DNA of the CDR3: TGTGCCAGCAGCTCCCCCCAACTAGCGGGGGGGAATAATGAGCAGTTCTTC.

The chain joins TRBV19 to TRBJ2-1; D may be TRBD2 (6 bases). CDR3 length: 14 amino acids. Germline lookup yields CDR1 LNHDA and CDR2 SQIVND (reference sequence). Trimming pared 10 bases from V and 0 bases from J, leaving 13 bases between. The CDR3 region has the DNA TGTGCCACCTCTCACGGGAGCTCCTACAATGAGCAGTTCTTC. It yields the protein CATSHGSSYNEQFF.